Listed below are T cell receptor beta chains from one sample, sequenced in a study of cytomegalovirus exposure and HLA in healthy donors. Here immunoSEQ multiplex PCR was the method, and the copy in TCRdb shows in-frame clones only, minus some. Of roughly 200,000 clones listed, just over 75% were seen once; the top ten hold roughly 2.6%. The sample consisted of PBMCs. Receptors originate from a woman aged 55-69 years in good health and CMV-seropositive. The CDR3 runs from the conserved cysteine through the conserved F or W. The D gene is left open where the match is weak. Clone size is shown for a subset of rows, as once, few, many or a class of expanded clone.

V	D	J	size	CDR3	DNA
TRBV28	-	TRBJ2-7	-	CASSSHLAYEQYF	TGTGCCAGCAGTTCACATTTGGCCTACGAGCAGTACTTC
TRBV6-1	-	TRBJ2-5	few	CASSLPGQEETQYF	TGTGCCAGCAGTCTCCCAGGGCAGGAAGAGACCCAGTACTTC
TRBV15	-	TRBJ1-5	-	CATSGGQNNQPQHF	TGTGCCACCAGCGGTGGGCAGAACAATCAGCCCCAGCATTTT
TRBV7-9	TRBD1	TRBJ1-1	few	CASSLGLGQAYTAEAFF	TGTGCCAGCAGCTTAGGATTGGGACAGGCCTACACGGCTGAAGCTTTCTTT
TRBV5-1	-	TRBJ1-1	-	CASSSLTGNTEAFF	TGCGCCAGCAGCTCTTTGACAGGGAACACTGAAGCTTTCTTT
TRBV6-1	-	TRBJ1-1	once	CASSEQTVNTEAFF	TGTGCCAGCAGTGAGCAGACAGTGAACACTGAAGCTTTCTTT
TRBV19	TRBD1	TRBJ1-6	-	CASDDRGYSPLHF	TGTGCCAGTGACGACAGGGGATACTCACCCCTCCACTTT
TRBV11-2	-	TRBJ2-1	-	CASSLTSTNEQFF	TGTGCCAGCAGCTTAACGAGCACCAATGAGCAGTTCTTC
TRBV2	-	TRBJ2-2	-	CASSEGGANTGELFF	TGTGCCAGCAGTGAAGGCGGGGCGAACACCGGGGAGCTGTTTTTT
TRBV29-1	-	TRBJ1-1	few	CSVERRTENTEAFF	TGCAGCGTTGAAAGGAGGACAGAGAACACTGAAGCTTTCTTT
TRBV2	-	TRBJ2-1	once	CASRLAWIRNEQFF	TGTGCCAGCAGACTAGCATGGATTAGAAATGAGCAGTTCTTC
TRBV4-2	TRBD1	TRBJ1-2	-	CASSQDRNYGYTF	TGTGCCAGCAGCCAGGACAGGAACTATGGCTACACCTTC